This entry features one T cell receptor beta chain sequence. In the study's own analysis: Estimation of nucleated cell counts relied on the amplification of reference gene primers. TCRdb's copy holds only in-frame clones and misses some; the assay was immunoSEQ multiplex PCR. That table furnishes V, J and clone size, whereas the DNA furnished D and trimming. This sample has some 110,000 clones, with 90% found just once. The data stem from a study of blood T cell repertoires in COVID-19. Study summary: Material from acute and convalescent COVID-19 was sourced from the United States, Italy and Spain. From T cells, B-cell-depleted T cells, or PBMCs came the material, which was cDNA or gDNA.

Trimming took off 6 bases at V and 0 bases at J, with 12 bases between the two ends. This CDR3 region has 15 residues. Per the germline V gene, CDR1 is MNHEY and CDR2 is SVGAGI. The gene calls are TRBV6-5 and TRBJ1-5, with D maybe TRBD1 (6 bases). The specimen was peripheral blood. The clonotype originates from a human donor with active COVID-19. The donor label of this sample is uncertain. The CDR3 nucleotides read TGTGCCAGCAGCCGGGGGGCGAGTAGCAATCAGCCCCAGCATTTT. Protein sequence: CASSRGASSNQPQHF.